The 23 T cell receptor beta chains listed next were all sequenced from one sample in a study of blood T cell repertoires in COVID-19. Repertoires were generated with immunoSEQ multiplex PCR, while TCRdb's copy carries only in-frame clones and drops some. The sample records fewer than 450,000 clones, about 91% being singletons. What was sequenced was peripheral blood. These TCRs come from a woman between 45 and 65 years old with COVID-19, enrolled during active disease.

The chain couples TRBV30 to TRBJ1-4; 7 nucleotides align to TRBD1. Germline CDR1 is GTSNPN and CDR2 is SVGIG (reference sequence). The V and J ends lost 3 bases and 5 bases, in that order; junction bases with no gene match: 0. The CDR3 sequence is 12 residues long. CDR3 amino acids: CAWSRGNEKLFF. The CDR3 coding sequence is TGTGCCTGGAGCAGGGGGAATGAAAAACTGTTTTTT.

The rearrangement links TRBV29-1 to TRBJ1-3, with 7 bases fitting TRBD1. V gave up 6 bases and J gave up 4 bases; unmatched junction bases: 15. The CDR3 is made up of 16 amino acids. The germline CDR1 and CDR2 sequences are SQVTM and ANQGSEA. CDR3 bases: TGCAGCGTCGCTAAATTGGGACAGAATATAGGAAACACCATATATTTT. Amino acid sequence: CSVAKLGQNIGNTIYF. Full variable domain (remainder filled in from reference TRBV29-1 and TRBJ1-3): SAVISQKPSRDICQRGTSLTIQCQVDSQVTMMFWYRQQPGQSLTLIATANQGSEATYESGFVIDKFPISRPNLTFSTLTVSNMSPEDSSIYLCSVAKLGQNIGNTIYFGEGSWLTVV.

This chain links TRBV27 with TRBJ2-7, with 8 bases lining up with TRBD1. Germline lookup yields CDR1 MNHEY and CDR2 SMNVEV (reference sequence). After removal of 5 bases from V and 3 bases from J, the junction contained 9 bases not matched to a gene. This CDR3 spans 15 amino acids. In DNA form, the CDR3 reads TGTGCCAGCAGTCGGCGCAGGGGGCCTAACTACGAGCAGTACTTC. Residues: CASSRRRGPNYEQYF.

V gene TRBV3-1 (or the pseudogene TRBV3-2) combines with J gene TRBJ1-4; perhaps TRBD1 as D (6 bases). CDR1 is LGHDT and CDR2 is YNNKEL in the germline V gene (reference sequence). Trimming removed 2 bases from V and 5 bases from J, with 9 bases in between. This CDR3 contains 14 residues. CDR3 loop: CASSQMGTNEKLFF. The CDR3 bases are TGTGCCAGCAGCCAAATGGGGACAAATGAAAAACTGTTTTTT.

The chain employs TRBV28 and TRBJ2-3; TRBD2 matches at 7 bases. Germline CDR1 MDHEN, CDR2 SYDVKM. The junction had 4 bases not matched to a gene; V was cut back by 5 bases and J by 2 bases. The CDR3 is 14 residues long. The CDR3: CASSQSGDTDTQYF. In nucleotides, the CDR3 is TGTGCCAGCAGTCAGAGCGGGGACACAGATACGCAGTATTTT.

The CDR3 loop is CASSPPGHRGAEQFF. The CDR3 DNA reads as TGTGCCAGCTCCCCACCGGGACACCGCGGAGCAGAGCAGTTCTTC. The rearrangement links TRBV6-5 to TRBJ2-1, with a possible D match to TRBD1 (6 bases). Trimming left V 8 bases short and J 10 bases short, with 24 bases between. CDR3 length: 15 residues. Germline CDR1 reads MNHEY; CDR2 reads SVGAGI.

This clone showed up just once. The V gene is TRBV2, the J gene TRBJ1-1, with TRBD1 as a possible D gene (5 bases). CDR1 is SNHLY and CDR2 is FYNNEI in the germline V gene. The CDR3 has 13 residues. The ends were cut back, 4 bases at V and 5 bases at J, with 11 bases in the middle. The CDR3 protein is CASSAGRETEAFF. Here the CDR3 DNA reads TGTGCCAGCAGTGCAGGGAGGGAGACTGAAGCTTTCTTT.

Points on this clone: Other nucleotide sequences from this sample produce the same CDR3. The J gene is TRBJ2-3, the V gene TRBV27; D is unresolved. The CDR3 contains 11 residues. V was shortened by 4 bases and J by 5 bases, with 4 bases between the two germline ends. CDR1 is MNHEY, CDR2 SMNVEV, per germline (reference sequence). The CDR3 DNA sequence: TGTGCCAGCAGTTCCGGAGATACGCAGTATTTT. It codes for CASSSGDTQYF.

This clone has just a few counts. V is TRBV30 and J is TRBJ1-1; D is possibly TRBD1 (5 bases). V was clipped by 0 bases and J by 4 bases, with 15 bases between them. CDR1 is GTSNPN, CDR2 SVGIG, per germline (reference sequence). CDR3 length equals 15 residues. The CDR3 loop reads CAWSVGGTGGTEAFF. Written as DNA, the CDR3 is TGTGCCTGGAGTGTTGGGGGGACTGGGGGCACTGAAGCTTTCTTT.

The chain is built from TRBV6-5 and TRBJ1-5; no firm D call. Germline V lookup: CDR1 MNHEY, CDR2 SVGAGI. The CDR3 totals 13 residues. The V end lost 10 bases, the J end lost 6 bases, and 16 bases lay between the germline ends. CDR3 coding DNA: TGTGCCACGAACGAGCAATTGAGTCAGCCCCAGCATTTT. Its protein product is CATNEQLSQPQHF.

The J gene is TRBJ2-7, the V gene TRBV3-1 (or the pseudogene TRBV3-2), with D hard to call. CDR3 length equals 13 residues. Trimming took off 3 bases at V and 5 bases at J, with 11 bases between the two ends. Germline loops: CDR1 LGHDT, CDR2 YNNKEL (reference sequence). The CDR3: CASSHRSPHEQYF. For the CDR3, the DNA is TGTGCCAGCAGCCACCGGTCCCCCCACGAGCAGTACTTC.

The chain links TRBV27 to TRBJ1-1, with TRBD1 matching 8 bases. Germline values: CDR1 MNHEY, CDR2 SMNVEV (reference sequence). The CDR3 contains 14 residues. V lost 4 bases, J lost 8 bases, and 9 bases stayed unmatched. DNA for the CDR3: TGTGCCAGCAGTTCGACAGGGGAGGAGGCCGAAGCTTTCTTT. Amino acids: CASSSTGEEAEAFF.

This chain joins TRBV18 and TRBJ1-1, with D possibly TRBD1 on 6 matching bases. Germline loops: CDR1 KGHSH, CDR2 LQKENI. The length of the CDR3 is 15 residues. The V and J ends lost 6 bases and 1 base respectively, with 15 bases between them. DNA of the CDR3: TGTGCCAGCTCGCCCCTAGGGGGGGCGAACACTGAAGCTTTCTTT. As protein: CASSPLGGANTEAFF.

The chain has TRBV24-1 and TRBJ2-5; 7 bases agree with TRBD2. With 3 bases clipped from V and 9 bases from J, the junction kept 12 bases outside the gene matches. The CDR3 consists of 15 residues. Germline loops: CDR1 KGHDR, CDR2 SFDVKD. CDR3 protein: CATSDTRGREVSQYF. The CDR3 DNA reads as TGTGCCACCAGTGATACGAGGGGCCGGGAGGTGTCCCAGTACTTC.

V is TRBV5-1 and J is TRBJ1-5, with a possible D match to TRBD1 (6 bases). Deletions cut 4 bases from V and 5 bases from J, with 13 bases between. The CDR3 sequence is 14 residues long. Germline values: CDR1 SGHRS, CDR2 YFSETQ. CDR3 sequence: CASSVQGIDQPQHF. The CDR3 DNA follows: TGCGCCAGCAGCGTACAGGGAATTGATCAGCCCCAGCATTTT.

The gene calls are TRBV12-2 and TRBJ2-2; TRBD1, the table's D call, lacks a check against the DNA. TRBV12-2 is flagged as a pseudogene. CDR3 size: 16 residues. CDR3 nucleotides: TGTGCAAGTCGCCGTAAATACAGGGGGATCACCGGGGAGCTGTTTTTT. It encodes CASRRKYRGITGELFF.

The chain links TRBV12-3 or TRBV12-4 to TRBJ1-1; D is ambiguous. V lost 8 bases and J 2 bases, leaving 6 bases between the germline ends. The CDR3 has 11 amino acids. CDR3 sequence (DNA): TGTGCCAGCGGAGTAAACACTGAAGCTTTCTTT. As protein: CASGVNTEAFF.

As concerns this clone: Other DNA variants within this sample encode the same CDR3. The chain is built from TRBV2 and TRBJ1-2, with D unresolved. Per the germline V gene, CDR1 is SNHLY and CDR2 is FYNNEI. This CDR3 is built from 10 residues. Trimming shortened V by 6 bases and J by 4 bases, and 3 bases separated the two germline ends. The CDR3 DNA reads TGTGCCAGCAGCTCCTATGGCTACACCTTC. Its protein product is CASSSYGYTF.

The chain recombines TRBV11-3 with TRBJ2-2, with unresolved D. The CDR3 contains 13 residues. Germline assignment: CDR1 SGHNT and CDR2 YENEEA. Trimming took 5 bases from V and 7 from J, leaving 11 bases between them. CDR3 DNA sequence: TGTGCCAGCAGCCCCGTGCGCGGCGGGGAGCTGTTTTTT. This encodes CASSPVRGGELFF.

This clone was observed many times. The CDR3 DNA reads TGTGCCAGCAGTGTGGTACGGGATAATGAGCAGTTCTTC. This sequence encodes CASSVVRDNEQFF. The chain couples TRBV2 to TRBJ2-1; D may be TRBD2 (5 bases). CDR1 and CDR2 from the germline V gene are SNHLY and FYNNEI. The CDR3 spans 13 residues. V lost 4 bases to trimming and J lost 7 bases, with 11 bases between them.

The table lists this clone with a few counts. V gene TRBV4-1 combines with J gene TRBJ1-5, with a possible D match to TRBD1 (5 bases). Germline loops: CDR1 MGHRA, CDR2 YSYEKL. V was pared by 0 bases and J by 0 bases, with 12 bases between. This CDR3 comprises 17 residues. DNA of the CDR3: TGCGCCAGCAGCCAAGAGGTACAGGACTATAGCAATCAGCCCCAGCATTTT. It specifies CASSQEVQDYSNQPQHF.

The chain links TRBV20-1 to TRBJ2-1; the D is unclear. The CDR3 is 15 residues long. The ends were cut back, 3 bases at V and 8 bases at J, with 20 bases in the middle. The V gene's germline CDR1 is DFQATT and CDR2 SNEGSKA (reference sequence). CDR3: CSASSTLTVGDEQFF. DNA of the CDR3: TGCAGTGCTAGTTCCACCTTAACCGTCGGAGATGAGCAGTTCTTC.

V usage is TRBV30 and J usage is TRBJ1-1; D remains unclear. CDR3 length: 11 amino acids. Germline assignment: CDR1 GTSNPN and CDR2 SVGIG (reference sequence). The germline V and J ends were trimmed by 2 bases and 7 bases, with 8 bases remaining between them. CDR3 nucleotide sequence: TGTGCCTGGAGTCCCCCAGGTGAAGCTTTCTTT. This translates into CAWSPPGEAFF.